The rows below give T cell receptor beta chains drawn from one sample of a study of cytotoxic CD8 clonotypes in ibrutinib-treated CLL. Clones were sequenced by immunoSEQ multiplex PCR, and TCRdb holds only the in-frame ones, with some missing. The sample contains approximately 90,000 clones, around 77% of which appear only once. Sequences were derived from PBMCs, sampled after 24 months of ibrutinib treatment. All receptors derive from a human donor with chronic lymphocytic leukemia. Each CDR3 is given with its conserved first and last residue. D genes are given only for firm matches. Some rows mark clone size as missing; the rest say once, few, many or name a class of expanded clone.

D gene	clone size	V gene	J gene	CDR3 DNA	CDR3 protein
TRBD2	-	TRBV27	TRBJ2-7	TGTGCCAGCAGTTTTAACCCCGGGACTAGGAGCTACGAGCAGTACTTC	CASSFNPGTRSYEQYF
-	few	TRBV7-9	TRBJ2-7	TGTGCCAGCAAGTCCCGGGACAACCTAAACTCCTACGAGCAGTACTTC	CASKSRDNLNSYEQYF
TRBD1	-	TRBV30	TRBJ1-1	TGTGCCTGGAGTCTAGGCACAGGGGGCACTGAAGCTTTCTTT	CAWSLGTGGTEAFF
TRBD1	-	TRBV28	TRBJ2-7	TGTGCCAGCAGGTCGGGACAGGGGGCGCTCCACGAGCAGTACTTC	CASRSGQGALHEQYF
TRBD2	-	TRBV9	TRBJ2-7	TGTGCCAGCAGCGTAGACTATAGCGGGCCTATGTACTTC	CASSVDYSGPMYF
TRBD1	-	TRBV27	TRBJ2-7	TGTGCCAGCAGACCGGGACAGGGTGTTTCATTGTCCTACGAGCAGTACTTC	CASRPGQGVSLSYEQYF
-	-	TRBV19	TRBJ2-2	TGTGCCAGCAATCGTATACAGGGCGGGTTGGGGTCCGGGGAGCTGTTTTTT	CASNRIQGGLGSGELFF
-	once	TRBV29-1	TRBJ2-5	TGCAGCGTTGCCGGGGGCCGGGGCCAAGAGACCCAGTACTTC	CSVAGGRGQETQYF
TRBD1	-	TRBV2	TRBJ1-4	TGTGCCAGCAGTGGACAGGGGTATGAAAAACTGTTTTTT	CASSGQGYEKLFF
-	-	TRBV6-1	TRBJ1-3	TGTGCCAGCAGTGGCGGACAGTTACCGTCTGGAAACACCATATATTTT	CASSGGQLPSGNTIYF
-	few	TRBV11-3	TRBJ2-7	TGTGCCAGCAGCGGGTGGGGCTCCTACGAGCAGTACTTC	CASSGWGSYEQYF
TRBD2	-	TRBV5-1	TRBJ2-7	TGCGCCAGTCATAGCGGGACCTCCTACGAGCAGTACTTC	CASHSGTSYEQYF
-	-	TRBV11-3	TRBJ2-1	TGTGCCAGCAGCTTCGGGCCTAGGGATGAGCAGTTCTTC	CASSFGPRDEQFF
TRBD1	few	TRBV2	TRBJ1-6	TGTGCCAGCAGCCCAGGACAGGCGGGTTCACCCCTCCACTTT	CASSPGQAGSPLHF
TRBD1	-	TRBV5-1	TRBJ2-7	TGCGCCAGCAGCTCGGGACAGGGGAATGAGCAGTACTTC	CASSSGQGNEQYF
TRBD1	few	TRBV6-1	TRBJ1-1	TGTGCCAGCATTGTAGACAGGGTGGGCACTGAAGCTTTCTTT	CASIVDRVGTEAFF
TRBD1	-	TRBV2	TRBJ2-5	TGTGCCAGCAGTGAAGAGTCAAACAGGGGGCAAGAGACCCAGTACTTC	CASSEESNRGQETQYF
-	-	TRBV4-2	TRBJ2-3	TGTGCCAGCAGCCAAGATCTACCCTCCACAGATACGCAGTATTTT	CASSQDLPSTDTQYF
-	-	TRBV30	TRBJ1-3	TGTGCCTGGAGTGTACGTGGGCGTTTGGGCTCTGGAAACACCATATATTTT	CAWSVRGRLGSGNTIYF
-	-	TRBV7-8	TRBJ1-2	TGTGCCAGCAGCCCACCCAGAGGAAACTATGGCTACACCTTC	CASSPPRGNYGYTF
-	-	TRBV7-9	TRBJ2-3	TGTGCCAGCAGCTTAGAGGGAGGTCGCACAGATACGCAGTATTTT	CASSLEGGRTDTQYF
-	-	TRBV19	TRBJ2-4	TGTGCCAGTAGTATTCCCAACCAACAGGGACTGTACTTC	CASSIPNQQGLYF
-	-	TRBV18	TRBJ2-6	TGTGCCAGCTCACCACAGTGGGATCTCCTCTCTGGGGCCAACGTCCTGACTTTC	CASSPQWDLLSGANVLTF
-	-	TRBV27	TRBJ1-2	TGTGCCAGCAGTTTGGGGGAAGCAGGCTATGGCTACACCTTC	CASSLGEAGYGYTF
TRBD1	once	TRBV18	TRBJ2-2	TGTGCCAGCTCCCTCGGGACAGGAAATACCGGGGAGCTGTTTTTT	CASSLGTGNTGELFF
TRBD1	few	TRBV6-1	TRBJ2-7	TGTGCCAGCAGGTCGGGACAGGGGGCGCTCCACGAGCAGTACTTC	CASRSGQGALHEQYF
TRBD1	-	TRBV6-1	TRBJ1-3	TGTGCCAGCAACGACAGGGGGCAAGGAAACACCATATATTTT	CASNDRGQGNTIYF
-	-	TRBV2	TRBJ1-2	TGTGCCAGCACCCTGGGACTAAACTATGGCTACACCTTC	CASTLGLNYGYTF
-	-	TRBV2	TRBJ2-5	TGTGCCAGCAGTGTGGCCCGGGTGCCAATCGGAGAGACCCAGTACTTC	CASSVARVPIGETQYF
-	-	TRBV27	TRBJ1-1	TGTGCCAGCAGTCGGGGATTTGATGAAGCTTTCTTT	CASSRGFDEAFF
TRBD1	-	TRBV5-1	TRBJ2-3	TGCGCCAGCAGCGTGGGACAGGCTGAAGATACGCAGTATTTT	CASSVGQAEDTQYF
TRBD1	-	TRBV28	TRBJ2-7	TGTGCCAGCAGTACAGGGGGCGAGCAGTACTTC	CASSTGGEQYF
TRBD1	-	TRBV7-9	TRBJ1-2	TGTGCCAGCAGCCTACAGGGGGGCGAGGGCTATGGCTACACCTTC	CASSLQGGEGYGYTF
TRBD1	-	TRBV6-6	TRBJ2-3	TGTGCCAGCAGCGCCCCCCTCGGACAGGGGAGAGATACGCAGTATTTT	CASSAPLGQGRDTQYF
-	-	TRBV5-1	TRBJ2-3	TGCGCCAGCAGCTTGGGCAGAATTAGCACAGATACGCAGTATTTT	CASSLGRISTDTQYF
-	few	TRBV9	TRBJ2-7	TGTGCCAGCAGCGTAGACTCGGGAGCCACCTACGAGCAGTACTTC	CASSVDSGATYEQYF
-	-	TRBV11-1	TRBJ2-4	TGTGCCAGCAGCTCGCAAAACAGGGTAGGGGAAAACATTCAGTACTTC	CASSSQNRVGENIQYF
TRBD2	-	TRBV15	TRBJ2-1	TGTGCCACCAGCGCCCGACTAGCGGGAGGCCAGAAGCAGTTCTTC	CATSARLAGGQKQFF
-	-	TRBV7-8	TRBJ1-1	TGTGCCAGCAGCTTAGAACACTTGAACACTGAAGCTTTCTTT	CASSLEHLNTEAFF
-	-	TRBV28	TRBJ1-1	TGTGCCAGCATCCCCCCACAGTACCCGCCTGCAGCTTTCTTT	CASIPPQYPPAAFF
-	-	TRBV6-1	TRBJ2-7	TGTGCCAGCAGTGCTGGCAGGGCCTACGAGCAGTACTTC	CASSAGRAYEQYF
-	-	TRBV6-6	TRBJ1-5	TGTGCCAGCAGTTACGCCCAGGGAGGTAACAATCAGCCCCAGCATTTT	CASSYAQGGNNQPQHF
TRBD1	-	TRBV14	TRBJ1-2	TGTGCCAGCAGCCAACGACAGGGGATTCGCGAGAGTGGCTACACCTTC	CASSQRQGIRESGYTF
TRBD2	-	TRBV27	TRBJ2-7	TGTGCCAGCAGTTCCCAAGGACTAGCGGGCGACGAGCAGTACTTC	CASSSQGLAGDEQYF
TRBD1	-	TRBV15	TRBJ2-1	TGTGCCACCAGCAGAGCCGGGACAGGATACAATGAGCAGTTCTTC	CATSRAGTGYNEQFF
TRBD1	-	TRBV7-2	TRBJ1-1	TGTGCCAGCAGCTTAGTGGGCAGGGGGGGTTTTGGTGAAGCTTTCTTT	CASSLVGRGGFGEAFF